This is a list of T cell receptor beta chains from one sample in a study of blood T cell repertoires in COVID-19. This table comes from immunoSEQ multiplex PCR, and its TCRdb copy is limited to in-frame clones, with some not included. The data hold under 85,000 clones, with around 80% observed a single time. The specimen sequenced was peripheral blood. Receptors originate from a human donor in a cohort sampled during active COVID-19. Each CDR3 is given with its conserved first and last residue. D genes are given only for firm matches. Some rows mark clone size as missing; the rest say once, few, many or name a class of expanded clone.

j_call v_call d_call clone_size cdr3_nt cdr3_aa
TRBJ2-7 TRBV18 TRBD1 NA TGTGCCAGCTCACAGGACAGGGCGTACGAGCAGTACTTC CASSQDRAYEQYF
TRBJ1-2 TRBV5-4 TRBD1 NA TGTGCCAGCAGCGCAACATGGACAGGGGTCAAAAACTATGGCTACACCTTC CASSATWTGVKNYGYTF
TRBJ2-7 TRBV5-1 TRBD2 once TGCGCCAGCAGCTTTCTAGCGGGGGGGCGCTCCTACGAGCAGTACTTC CASSFLAGGRSYEQYF
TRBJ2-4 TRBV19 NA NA TGTGCCAGTATCGGGCGGGCCGAGTACAAAAACATTCAGTACTTC CASIGRAEYKNIQYF
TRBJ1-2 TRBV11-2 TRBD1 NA TGTGCCAGCAGCCCCGGGACAGAACGTTCTTATGGCTACACCTTC CASSPGTERSYGYTF
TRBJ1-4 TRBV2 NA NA TGTGCCAGCAGTGAAGCGTTAACAGGGAATCGGCTGTTTTTT CASSEALTGNRLFF
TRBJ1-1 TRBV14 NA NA TGTGCCAGTCGACAGTTCATGAACACTGAAGCTTTCTTT CASRQFMNTEAFF
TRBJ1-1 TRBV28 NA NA TGTGCCTCCCATTGGGGACAATTTCTGAACACTGAAGCTTTCTTT CASHWGQFLNTEAFF
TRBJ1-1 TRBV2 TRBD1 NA TGTGCCAGCAGTGAGGACAGGGGGTCGAGGACTGAAGCTTTCTTT CASSEDRGSRTEAFF
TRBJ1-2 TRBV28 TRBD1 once TGTGCCAGCAGTTTATGGGGACAGGGTGGTAACTATGGCTACACCTTC CASSLWGQGGNYGYTF
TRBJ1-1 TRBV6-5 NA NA TGTGCCAGCAGTTCCTCTCGGGAGGGGTTAGACACTGAAGCTTTCTTT CASSSSREGLDTEAFF
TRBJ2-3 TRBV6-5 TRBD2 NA TGTGCCAGCAGTTACTCAGGACTAGCGGTCACAGATACGCAGTATTTT CASSYSGLAVTDTQYF
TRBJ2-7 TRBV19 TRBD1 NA TGTGCCAGTAGCCCCCTCTCCCGGGACAGGAGAATGGAGCAGTACTTC CASSPLSRDRRMEQYF
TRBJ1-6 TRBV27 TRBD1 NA TGTGCCAGCAGTTTTGTCGGGACAGGGGGCACACCCCTCCACTTT CASSFVGTGGTPLHF
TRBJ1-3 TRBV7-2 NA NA TGTGCCAGCAGCCCCGGGGGGAACTCTGGAAACACCATATATTTT CASSPGGNSGNTIYF
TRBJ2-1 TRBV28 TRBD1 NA TGTGCCAGCAGTTTATATCCGGGACAGGCCTACAATGAGCAGTTCTTC CASSLYPGQAYNEQFF
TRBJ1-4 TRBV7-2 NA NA TGTGCCAGCAGCGGACGCCTACGCGGGCCTGATGAAAAACTGTTTTTT CASSGRLRGPDEKLFF
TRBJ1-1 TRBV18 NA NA TGTGCCAGCTCACCTCGGACCCCTGCGGGGAGGGAGGCTTTCTTT CASSPRTPAGREAFF
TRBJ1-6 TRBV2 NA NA TGTGCCAGCAGTGGTTGGAGCTCCTATAATTCACCCCTCCACTTT CASSGWSSYNSPLHF
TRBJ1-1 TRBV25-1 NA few TGTGCCAGCAGTCCGGACAGAGACTACACTGAAGCTTTCTTT CASSPDRDYTEAFF
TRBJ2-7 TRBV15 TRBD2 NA TGTGCCACCAGCAGAGAGTATAGCGGGGGCTACGAGCAGTACTTC CATSREYSGGYEQYF
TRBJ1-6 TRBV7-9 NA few TGTGCCAGCAGCCGGGGAGGCAGGGAAGATTCACCCCTCCACTTT CASSRGGREDSPLHF
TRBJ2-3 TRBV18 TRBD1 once TGTGCCAGCTCAGTTGGACAGGTTAGCACAGATACGCAGTATTTT CASSVGQVSTDTQYF
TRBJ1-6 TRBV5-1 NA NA TGCGCCAGCACCCCCGAGGGAGGCTGGGCCGATAATTCACCCCTCCACTTT CASTPEGGWADNSPLHF
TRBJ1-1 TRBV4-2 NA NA TGTGCCAGCAGCCAAGATCCGGGTGTCACTGAAGCTTTCTTT CASSQDPGVTEAFF
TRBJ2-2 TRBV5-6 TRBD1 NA TGTGCCAGCAGCTTGGTTGGGACAGAGAACACCGGGGAGCTGTTTTTT CASSLVGTENTGELFF